This T cell receptor beta chain was profiled in a study of radiation and T cells in renal cell carcinoma. On this clone: The antigen remains undetermined.

Stated time point: blood 2 weeks post-SBRT. This sample's treatment: 15 Gy SBRT to primary tumor, nephrectomy 4 weeks later. Serial blood draws occurred at baseline and 2 and 4 weeks post-SBRT. This renal cell carcinoma was of the clear cell type. Study observations and caveats: Top tumor clonotypes rose in blood 2 weeks post-radiation, then contracted. Pretreatment tumor biopsies were lacking, so baseline clonotypes are unknown.

Clones were sequenced by immunoSEQ multiplex PCR, and TCRdb holds only the in-frame ones, with some missing. Of 100,000 to 150,000 clones in the sample, roughly four fifths were seen once. The V end lost 4 bases, the J end lost 7 bases, and 15 bases lay between the germline ends. The germline gives CDR1 SGHRS, CDR2 YFSETQ. The CDR3 runs to 14 residues. This sequence was found in a man in his fifties or sixties with renal cell carcinoma. The starting material was blood, obtained from a patient whose treatment included radiotherapy and nephrectomy. V and J are TRBV5-1 and TRBJ1-3; D not resolved. CDR3 DNA: TGCGCCAGCAGCGCTGAGGGTTCGGGGAACACCATATATTTT. Amino acids: CASSAEGSGNTIYF.